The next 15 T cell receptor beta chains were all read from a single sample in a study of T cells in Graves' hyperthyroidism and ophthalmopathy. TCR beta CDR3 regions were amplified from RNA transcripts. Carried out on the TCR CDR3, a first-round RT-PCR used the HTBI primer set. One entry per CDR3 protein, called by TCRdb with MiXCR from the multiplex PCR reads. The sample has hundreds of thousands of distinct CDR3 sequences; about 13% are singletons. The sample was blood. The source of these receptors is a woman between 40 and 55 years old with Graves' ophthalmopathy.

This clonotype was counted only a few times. The chain's CDR3 is CATSDRRGRDYGYTF. The CDR3 DNA reads TGTGCCACCAGTGATAGGAGGGGGCGAGACTATGGCTACACCTTC. The chain links TRBV24-1 to TRBJ1-2; TRBD1 agrees at 7 bases. V was pared by 3 bases and J by 3 bases, with 6 bases of the junction left unmatched. CDR1 KGHDR and CDR2 SFDVKD come from the germline V gene. CDR3 length equals 15 residues.

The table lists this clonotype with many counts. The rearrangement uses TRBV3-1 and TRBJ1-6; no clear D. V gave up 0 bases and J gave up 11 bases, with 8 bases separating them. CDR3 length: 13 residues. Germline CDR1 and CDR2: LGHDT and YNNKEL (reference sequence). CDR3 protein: CASSQDRSPPLHF. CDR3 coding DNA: TGTGCCAGCAGCCAAGATAGGAGCCCACCCCTCCACTTT.

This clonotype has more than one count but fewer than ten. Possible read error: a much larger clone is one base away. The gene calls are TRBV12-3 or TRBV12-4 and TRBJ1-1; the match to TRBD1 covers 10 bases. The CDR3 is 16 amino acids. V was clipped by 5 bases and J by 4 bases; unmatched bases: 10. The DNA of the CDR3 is TGTGCCAGCAGTCAACGACAGGGGGCGCCGACCACTGAAGCTTTCTTT. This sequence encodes CASSQRQGAPTTEAFF.

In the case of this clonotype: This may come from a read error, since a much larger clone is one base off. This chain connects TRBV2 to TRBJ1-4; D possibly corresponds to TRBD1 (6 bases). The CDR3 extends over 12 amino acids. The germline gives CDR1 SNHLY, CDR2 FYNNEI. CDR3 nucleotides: TGTGTCAGCAGGGGACTCGATGAAAAACTGTTTTTT. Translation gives CVSRGLDEKLFF. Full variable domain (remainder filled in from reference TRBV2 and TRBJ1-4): EPEVTQTPSHQVTQMGQEVILRCVPISNHLYFYWYRQILGQKVEFLVSFYNNEISEKSEIFDDQFSVERPDGSNFTLKIRSTKLEDSAMYFCVSRGLDEKLFFGSGTQLSVL.

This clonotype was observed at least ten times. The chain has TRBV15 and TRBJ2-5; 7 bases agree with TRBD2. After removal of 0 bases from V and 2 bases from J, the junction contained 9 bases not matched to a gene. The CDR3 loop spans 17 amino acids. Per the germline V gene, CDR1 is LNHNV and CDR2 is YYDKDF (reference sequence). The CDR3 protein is CATSREKGLRVQETQYF. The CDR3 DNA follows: TGTGCCACCAGCAGAGAGAAGGGACTACGGGTTCAAGAGACCCAGTACTTC.

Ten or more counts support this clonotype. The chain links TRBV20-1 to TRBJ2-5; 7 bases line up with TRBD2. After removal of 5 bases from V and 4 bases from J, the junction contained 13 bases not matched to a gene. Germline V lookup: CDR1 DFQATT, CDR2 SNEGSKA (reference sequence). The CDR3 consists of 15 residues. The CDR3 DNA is TGCAGTGCTGACGGGCGGACTAGGTCTCCAGAGACCCAGTACTTC. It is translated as CSADGRTRSPETQYF.

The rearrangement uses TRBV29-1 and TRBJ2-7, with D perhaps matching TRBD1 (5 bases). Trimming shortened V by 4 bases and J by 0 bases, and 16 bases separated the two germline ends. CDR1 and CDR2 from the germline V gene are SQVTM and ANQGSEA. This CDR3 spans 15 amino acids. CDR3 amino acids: CSVAFGALPSYEQYF. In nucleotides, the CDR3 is TGCAGCGTTGCGTTTGGGGCGCTTCCCTCCTACGAGCAGTACTTC.

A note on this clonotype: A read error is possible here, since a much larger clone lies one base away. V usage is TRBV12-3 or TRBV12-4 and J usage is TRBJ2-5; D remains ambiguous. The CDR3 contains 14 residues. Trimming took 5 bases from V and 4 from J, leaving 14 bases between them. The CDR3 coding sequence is TGTGCCAGCAGTGGGAAGAGGTACCTAGAGACCCAGTACTTC. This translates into CASSGKRYLETQYF.

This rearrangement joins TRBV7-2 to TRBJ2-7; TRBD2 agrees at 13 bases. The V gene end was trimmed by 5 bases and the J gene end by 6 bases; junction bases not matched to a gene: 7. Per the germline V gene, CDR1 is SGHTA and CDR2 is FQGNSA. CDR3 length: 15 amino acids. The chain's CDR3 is CASSAGTSGIGEQYF. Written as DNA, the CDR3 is TGTGCCAGCAGCGCCGGGACTAGCGGGATTGGCGAGCAGTACTTC.

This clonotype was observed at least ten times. CDR3 amino acids: CASRRQAFQPQHF. Written as DNA, the CDR3 is TGCGCCAGCAGAAGACAGGCCTTTCAGCCCCAGCATTTT. V and J are TRBV10-2 and TRBJ1-5, with D possibly TRBD1 on 6 matching bases. The CDR3 runs to 13 residues. V was clipped by 6 bases and J by 6 bases, with 12 bases between them. Germline V CDR1 and CDR2: WSHSY, SAAADI.

The CDR3 region has the DNA TGTGCTAGTTTAGGCCCCTTCTCAGGGGACGGCACGTTCTTC. Encoded protein: CASLGPFSGDGTFF. V gene TRBV12-5 combines with J gene TRBJ2-1; tentatively, D is TRBD1 (6 bases). The V end lost 8 bases, the J end lost 15 bases, and 26 bases lay between the germline ends. Germline loops: CDR1 LGHNT, CDR2 FRNRAP. The CDR3 is 14 residues long.

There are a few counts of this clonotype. The CDR3 sequence is CSARDSGGAFF. CDR3 in DNA: TGCAGTGCTAGAGATTCAGGGGGAGCTTTCTTT. The chain employs TRBV20-1 and TRBJ1-1; TRBD1 matches at 7 bases. CDR1 and CDR2 from the germline V gene are DFQATT and SNEGSKA (reference sequence). The V gene end was trimmed by 0 bases and the J gene end by 10 bases; junction bases not matched to a gene: 2. This CDR3 has 11 amino acids.

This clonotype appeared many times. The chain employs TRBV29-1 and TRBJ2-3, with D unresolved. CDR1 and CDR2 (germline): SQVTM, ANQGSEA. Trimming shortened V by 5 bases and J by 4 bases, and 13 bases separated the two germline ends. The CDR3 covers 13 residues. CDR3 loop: CSVSVSSSDTQYF. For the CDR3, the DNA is TGCAGCGTTAGCGTAAGTTCGTCAGATACGCAGTATTTT.

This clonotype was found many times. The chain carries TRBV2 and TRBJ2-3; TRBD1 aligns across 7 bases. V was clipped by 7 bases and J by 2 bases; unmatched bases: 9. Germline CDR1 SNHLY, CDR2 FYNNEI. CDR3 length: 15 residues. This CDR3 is CASTQSGTDTDTQYF. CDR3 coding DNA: TGTGCCAGCACCCAATCGGGGACAGACACAGATACGCAGTATTTT.

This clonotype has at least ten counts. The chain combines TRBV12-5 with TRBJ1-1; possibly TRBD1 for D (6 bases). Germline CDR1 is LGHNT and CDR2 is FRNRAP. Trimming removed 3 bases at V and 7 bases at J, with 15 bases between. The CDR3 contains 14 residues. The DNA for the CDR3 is TGTGCTAGTGGTTTCGGGACACACCAGGATGAAGCTTTCTTT. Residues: CASGFGTHQDEAFF.